This record looks at one TCR beta chain sequence and its context. Its target is unknown. The data belong to a study of monozygotic twins with inflammatory bowel disease. Per TCR library, approximately 3.5 ug of total RNA was used. Using the 5' RACE reads, TCRdb records one entry per CDR3 protein without DNA. This sample contains 150,000 to 200,000 distinct CDR3 sequences. Skipping T cell sorting, the study isolated total RNA directly from whole blood. Points from the study as a whole: The analysis failed to separate different T cell subtypes. Inverse Simpson values showed less TCRbeta diversity in IBD patients than in their healthy co-twins.

The receptor's source is a human donor with ulcerative colitis or Crohn's disease, or a healthy co-twin of an affected twin (not recorded which). Sequences were obtained from blood.

The CDR3 here is CASSTWGGNTGELFF. This chain links TRBV6-1 with TRBJ2-2; without DNA, the TCRdb call of TRBD2 cannot be checked. Germline V gene sequence: CDR1 MNHNS, CDR2 SASEGT. This CDR3 contains 15 residues.